The 18 T cell receptor beta chains presented below share a single source sample, sequenced in a study of T cell responses to AZD1222 COVID-19 vaccine. Measured with immunoSEQ multiplex PCR; TCRdb has only the in-frame clones, and not every one. In the table there are 130,000 or so clones, just over 85% of which are singletons. This sample comprised peripheral blood, obtained on day 0 of AZD1222 vaccination. The receptors derive from an adult in good health.

The chain combines TRBV7-9 with TRBJ2-1; 7 bases match TRBD1. In germline, CDR1 is SEHNR, CDR2 FQNEAQ (reference sequence). V was clipped by 5 bases and J by 1 base; unmatched bases: 11. The CDR3 length is 17 residues. As DNA, the CDR3 is TGTGCCAGCAGCCTTGAGTACGACAGGGAATCCTACAATGAGCAGTTCTTC. It translates to CASSLEYDRESYNEQFF.

Remarks on this clone: Additional DNA sequences in this sample encode the identical CDR3. The chain couples TRBV7-2 to TRBJ2-1, with D possibly matching TRBD1 (5 bases). The CDR3 is 14 amino acids. Germline lookup yields CDR1 SGHTA and CDR2 FQGNSA. V was clipped by 0 bases and J by 4 bases, with 7 bases between them. This CDR3 is CASSLASGYNEQFF. The CDR3 coding sequence is TGTGCCAGCAGCTTAGCCTCAGGGTACAATGAGCAGTTCTTC.

This clone was seen a handful of times. The rearrangement uses TRBV7-9 and TRBJ2-7, with a weak D call TRBD2 (6 bases). The CDR3 is 13 residues long. Germline CDR1 reads SEHNR; CDR2 reads FQNEAQ (reference sequence). The V gene lost 5 bases and the J gene lost 6 bases, with 14 bases spanning the gap. CDR3: CASSPGVLPEQYF. CDR3 bases: TGTGCCAGCAGCCCGGGGGTACTACCCGAGCAGTACTTC.

The chain combines TRBV4-3 with TRBJ1-4; 10 bases align to TRBD1. Losses at the gene ends were 6 bases for V and 2 bases for J; bases not matched to a gene: 3. CDR1 is LGHNA, CDR2 YSLEER, per germline. CDR3 length: 15 residues. CDR3 residues: CASSRQGATNEKLFF. The CDR3 nucleotides read TGCGCCAGCAGTAGACAGGGGGCGACTAATGAAAAACTGTTTTTT.

V is TRBV10-2 and J is TRBJ1-2; D is ambiguous. Germline V gives CDR1 WSHSY, CDR2 SAAADI. Trimming shortened V by 10 bases and J by 0 bases, and 9 bases separated the two germline ends. There are 12 residues in the CDR3. CDR3 bases: TGCGCCACCGCGGAAGCTAACTATGGCTACACCTTC. Translating it yields CATAEANYGYTF.

V gene TRBV19 combines with J gene TRBJ1-6, with unresolved D. The CDR3 is made up of 12 amino acids. Germline values: CDR1 LNHDA, CDR2 SQIVND (reference sequence). Trimming removed 8 bases from V and 7 bases from J, with 9 bases in between. This chain's CDR3 is CASSSGNSPLHF. In DNA form, the CDR3 reads TGTGCCAGTTCCTCGGGGAATTCACCCCTCCACTTT.

The chain joins TRBV5-5 to TRBJ1-6; D uncertain. CDR3 length: 17 residues. The V end was cut by 4 bases, the J end by 7 bases, with 21 bases between. In germline, CDR1 is SGHKS, CDR2 YYEKEE (reference sequence). The CDR3: CASSPLGLAPINSPLHF. For the CDR3, the DNA is TGTGCCAGCAGCCCCCTCGGGCTCGCACCAATAAATTCACCCCTCCACTTT.

The gene calls are TRBV13 and TRBJ1-3; D ambiguous. Deletions cut 3 bases from V and 0 bases from J, with 12 bases between. Germline V CDR1 and CDR2: PRHDT, FYEKMQ (reference sequence). This CDR3 is 16 amino acids long. This CDR3 is CASSLNGRSSGNTIYF. CDR3 nucleotide sequence: TGTGCCAGCAGCTTGAACGGCAGATCCTCTGGAAACACCATATATTTT.

There are a few counts of this clone. The sample has other DNA sequences that encode this CDR3 too. The rearrangement links TRBV2 to TRBJ2-1, with 8 bases identical to TRBD2. With 9 bases clipped from V and 5 bases from J, the junction kept 6 bases outside the gene matches. The CDR3 length is 13 residues. The germline CDR1 and CDR2 sequences are SNHLY and FYNNEI. The CDR3 here is CASRGGRDNEQFF. The CDR3, as DNA: TGTGCCAGTCGGGGGGGCCGGGACAATGAGCAGTTCTTC.

This chain connects TRBV6-4 to TRBJ2-1; 8 bases are shared with TRBD1. The length of the CDR3 is 14 residues. With 6 bases clipped from V and 3 bases from J, the junction kept 4 bases outside the gene matches. Germline values: CDR1 MRHNA, CDR2 SNTAGT. CDR3 region: CASRTGAGYNEQFF. The DNA of the CDR3 is TGTGCCAGCAGGACAGGGGCGGGCTACAATGAGCAGTTCTTC.

This chain uses TRBV18 with TRBJ2-5; D call uncertain. The CDR3 sequence is 17 residues long. The ends were cut back, 4 bases at V and 1 base at J, with 19 bases in the middle. The germline V gene has CDR1 KGHSH and CDR2 LQKENI. The CDR3 DNA sequence: TGTGCCAGCTCACTTCCTAGGGATTCAGTTTTCCAAGAGACCCAGTACTTC. It encodes CASSLPRDSVFQETQYF.

The V gene is TRBV27, the J gene TRBJ1-3, with 7 bases matching TRBD1. Germline V gene data show CDR1 as MNHEY and CDR2 as SMNVEV (reference sequence). The CDR3 totals 15 residues. Trimming took 8 bases from V and 0 from J; bases not matched to a gene: 7. The CDR3 sequence: CASGRTGRSGNTIYF. The CDR3 coding sequence is TGTGCCAGCGGACGGACAGGCCGCTCTGGAAACACCATATATTTT.

The V and J genes are TRBV5-1 and TRBJ1-1, with a possible D match to TRBD1 (6 bases). This CDR3 is 11 amino acids long. Looked up from germline, CDR1 is SGHRS and CDR2 is YFSETQ. The V end lost 5 bases, the J end lost 10 bases, and 12 bases lay between the germline ends. CDR3 amino acids: CASRQGRVAFF. The CDR3 DNA reads TGCGCCAGCAGGCAGGGGAGGGTAGCTTTCTTT.

The gene calls are TRBV7-9 and TRBJ2-7; 7 bases align to TRBD2. The CDR3 loop spans 19 amino acids. V trimming: 4 bases; J trimming: 0 bases; junction bases outside the gene matches: 18. Germline CDR1 is SEHNR and CDR2 is FQNEAQ (reference sequence). This CDR3 reads CASSSIEGGSYRSSYEQYF. DNA for the CDR3: TGTGCCAGCAGCTCAATCGAGGGCGGGAGTTACCGGAGCTCCTACGAGCAGTACTTC.

This chain connects TRBV6-5 to TRBJ1-2, with D maybe TRBD1 (6 bases). The CDR3 has 13 residues. V was clipped by 6 bases and J by 1 base, with 9 bases between them. Germline assignment: CDR1 MNHEY and CDR2 SVGAGI. CDR3: CASSRDINYGYTF. The CDR3, as DNA: TGTGCCAGCAGCCGGGACATTAACTATGGCTACACCTTC.

Remarks on this clone: One junction end disagrees with the germline gene, perhaps due to a read error. The chain uses TRBV12-3 or TRBV12-4 and TRBJ1-2; weak D call: TRBD1 (6 bases). CDR3 size: 12 residues. The chain's CDR3 is CASSSPKGDLNF. The DNA of the CDR3 is TGTGCCAGCAGTTCCCCTAAGGGGGACCTCAACTTC.

CDR3 residues: CASSLHSGGSYERHYNEQFF. CDR3 in DNA: TGCGCCAGCAGCCTACACAGCGGCGGGAGTTATGAACGCCATTACAATGAGCAGTTCTTC. The chain carries TRBV5-1 and TRBJ2-1; 7 bases agree with TRBD2. The V and J ends lost 4 bases and 4 bases, in that order; junction bases with no gene match: 23. CDR1 and CDR2 (germline): SGHRS, YFSETQ. This CDR3 comprises 20 residues.

The chain recombines TRBV5-6 with TRBJ1-1; the D is unclear. V was shortened by 3 bases and J by 3 bases, with 12 bases between the two germline ends. Germline V gives CDR1 SGHDT, CDR2 YYEEEE. This CDR3 comprises 14 residues. CDR3 in amino acids: CASSSLPKDTEAFF. CDR3 sequence (DNA): TGTGCCAGCAGCTCCCTGCCAAAGGACACTGAAGCTTTCTTT.